The 7 T cell receptor beta chains presented below share a single source sample, sequenced in a study of cytomegalovirus exposure and HLA in healthy donors. 60 Vbeta and 13 Jbeta primers were used in PCR. Using immunoSEQ multiplex PCR, the repertoire was profiled, and TCRdb retains in-frame clones only, with some absent. There are under 200,000 clones in the sample; roughly 83% occur only once, and about 2.3% lies in the top ten. Sequencing was carried out using PBMCs. The receptors originated from a woman between 50 and 59 years old in good health and CMV-seronegative.

The chain couples TRBV7-8 to TRBJ2-4; D call uncertain. Per germline, CDR1 SGHVS and CDR2 FQNEAQ. V was trimmed by 5 bases and J by 7 bases, leaving 15 bases between them. The CDR3 extends over 14 amino acids. Here the CDR3 reads CASSRNEVQNIQYF. The DNA for the CDR3 is TGTGCCAGCAGCCGAAACGAGGTCCAGAACATTCAGTACTTC.

The chain employs TRBV10-3 and TRBJ2-3; 7 bases align to TRBD2. In germline, CDR1 is ENHRY, CDR2 SYGVKD. V shed 0 bases and J 4 bases; nucleotides not matched to a gene: 10. This CDR3 region has 17 residues. The CDR3 coding sequence is TGTGCCATCAGTGAGTCGACTCGGACCCGGGGGGCAGATACGCAGTATTTT. Translated, it gives CAISESTRTRGADTQYF.

The CDR3 is CASSPGAPAVGTNEKLFF. In nucleotides, the CDR3 is TGTGCCAGCTCACCGGGCGCGCCCGCAGTTGGAACTAATGAAAAACTGTTTTTT. The J gene is TRBJ1-4, the V gene TRBV18, with D uncertain. With 3 bases removed from V and 1 base from J, the gap between germline ends came to 18 bases. The CDR3 consists of 18 residues. Germline V gene sequence: CDR1 KGHSH, CDR2 LQKENI.

This chain connects TRBV19 to TRBJ2-5; D possibly corresponds to TRBD2 (7 bases). Germline V gene data show CDR1 as LNHDA and CDR2 as SQIVND (reference sequence). Trimming shortened V by 7 bases and J by 5 bases, and 23 bases separated the two germline ends. The CDR3 loop spans 16 amino acids. CDR3 amino acids: CASTSSAGAHGETQYF. CDR3 nucleotides: TGTGCCAGTACCTCTTCGGCGGGGGCCCACGGGGAGACCCAGTACTTC. Variable domain in full (rest from reference TRBV19 and TRBJ2-5): DGGITQSPKYLFRKEGQNVTLSCEQNLNHDAMYWYRQDPGQGLRLIYYSQIVNDFQKGDIAEGYSVSREKKESFPLTVTSAQKNPTAFYLCASTSSAGAHGETQYFGPGTRLLVL.

The rearrangement uses TRBV2 and TRBJ1-4; TRBD1 aligns across 8 bases. The CDR3 runs 15 residues. Germline CDR1 reads SNHLY; CDR2 reads FYNNEI. V was pared by 6 bases and J by 1 base, with 4 bases of the junction left unmatched. CDR3 nucleotide sequence: TGTGCCAGCAGGTCAGGGGGCCAAACTAATGAAAAACTGTTTTTT. Encoded protein: CASRSGGQTNEKLFF.

In the case of this clone: Other DNA sequences of this sample code for an identical CDR3. The chain has TRBV7-3 and TRBJ2-3; 7 nucleotides match TRBD2. The CDR3 has 15 residues. Germline V gives CDR1 SGHTA, CDR2 FQGTGA. Trimming at V came to 6 bases and at J to 3 bases, leaving 9 bases not matched to a gene. CDR3 nucleotide sequence: TGTGCCAGCAGGGGCGGGAGATTGGGTACAGATACGCAGTATTTT. Translating it yields CASRGGRLGTDTQYF.

The CDR3 here is CASSPVGDGTQYF. The CDR3 coding sequence is TGTGCCAGCTCACCAGTTGGAGATGGGACCCAGTACTTC. The genes are TRBV18 and TRBJ2-5; D is undetermined. Between the trimmed V and J ends, which lost 2 bases and 7 bases, there was a span of 11 bases. From germline, CDR1 is KGHSH and CDR2 LQKENI. The CDR3 has 13 residues.